The clone carrying this T cell receptor beta chain was seen more than once but under ten times. A junction end diverges from the germline sequence, so it may reflect a read error. The CDR3 totals 14 residues. Germline V CDR1 and CDR2: SEHNR, FQNEAQ (reference sequence). This sample stems from a study of blood T cells in healthy people across ages. Combining a sample-barcoded 5' primer with a J-beta primer mix, a second PCR ran for roughly 7 to 12 cycles. Using its own MiXCR run on the 5' RACE reads, TCRdb lists one record per CDR3 protein. The table lists over a million distinct CDR3 sequences, about 43% of them singletons.

The specimen was blood. The clonotype was recovered from a woman between 18 and 30 years old in good health. The chain links TRBV7-9 to TRBJ2-3; the match to TRBD2 covers 8 bases. The CDR3 DNA is TGTGCCAGTAGCTTTAGCGGGGTACCAGATACGCAGTATTTT. Protein product: CASSFSGVPDTQYF. The whole variable domain, remainder taken from reference TRBV7-9 and TRBJ2-3, is DTGVSQNPRHKITKRGQNVTFRCDPISEHNRLYWYRQTLGQGPEFLTYFQNEAQLEKSRLLSDRFSAERPKGSFSTLEIQRTEQGDSAMYLCASSFSGVPDTQYFGPGTRLTVL.